These T cell receptor beta chains were read from a single sample in a study of T-cell memory formation after mild COVID-19. TCRdb re-derived calls from the 5' RACE reads in MiXCR, one entry per CDR3 protein. This table holds about 560,000 distinct CDR3 sequences, around 15% found once. What was sequenced was PBMCs or a T cell subset sorted from them (not recorded which). The receptors stem from an adult woman who had mild COVID-19 (a few samples of this study predate the infection). Cell type and time point are not known. Each CDR3 is given with its conserved first and last residue. The D gene is left open where the match is weak. Size tells how often a clone was seen (once, few, many) or the class of an expanded clone, and some rows leave it out.

V,J,size,D,CDR3,DNA
TRBV12-3/TRBV12-4,TRBJ1-4,few,-,CASRKPGGTNEKLFF,TGTGCCAGCAGGAAACCGGGGGGTACTAATGAAAAACTGTTTTTT
TRBV28,TRBJ1-1,many,-,CASRGVALGADAFF,TGTGCCAGCAGAGGAGTGGCTCTGGGGGCTGACGCTTTCTTT
TRBV6-2/TRBV6-3,TRBJ2-7,many,TRBD1,CASSYSATGTGRPYEQYF,TGTGCCAGCAGTTACTCGGCTACCGGGACAGGTAGACCCTACGAGCAGTACTTC
TRBV20-1,TRBJ2-3,few,TRBD2,CSASAGVSGTQYF,TGCAGTGCTAGTGCGGGGGTATCGGGTACGCAGTATTTT
TRBV27,TRBJ2-7,few,TRBD1,CASSLRRDRAYEQYF,TGTGCCAGCAGTTTACGGCGGGACAGGGCCTACGAGCAGTACTTC
TRBV6-1,TRBJ1-1,-,-,CASSERRSFNSEAFF,TGTGCCAGCAGTGAACGCAGGTCGTTTAACTCTGAAGCTTTCTTT
TRBV30,TRBJ2-1,-,-,CAWRGVGGNEQFF,TGTGCCTGGAGAGGCGTAGGCGGCAATGAGCAGTTCTTC
TRBV6-2/TRBV6-3,TRBJ2-5,-,-,CASSPQRMRETQYF,TGTGCCAGCAGTCCCCAGCGGATGCGAGAGACCCAGTACTTC
TRBV7-2,TRBJ2-1,few,TRBD2,CASSLVNRGGRGEQFF,TGTGCCAGCAGCTTAGTAAACCGGGGGGGCCGCGGTGAGCAGTTCTTC
TRBV12-3/TRBV12-4,TRBJ2-7,-,-,CASSFWTAEQYF,TGTGCCAGCAGTTTCTGGACAGCAGAGCAGTACTTC
TRBV7-9,TRBJ1-1,few,-,CASSLFGGVNTEAFF,TGTGCCAGCAGCTTATTTGGGGGCGTGAACACTGAAGCTTTCTTT
TRBV24-1,TRBJ1-1,-,-,CATSDISGEAFF,TGTGCCACCAGTGATATCTCAGGGGAAGCTTTCTTT
TRBV18,TRBJ2-1,few,TRBD2,CASSPREVNNEQFF,TGTGCCAGCTCACCCCGGGAGGTAAACAATGAGCAGTTCTTC
TRBV7-9,TRBJ1-5,-,-,CASSLLGEVGQPQHF,TGTGCCAGCAGCTTGCTAGGGGAGGTCGGTCAGCCCCAGCATTTT
TRBV5-5,TRBJ1-2,few,TRBD1,CASSFRDRENYGYTF,TGTGCCAGCAGCTTCCGGGACAGGGAGAACTATGGCTACACCTTC
TRBV7-8,TRBJ2-1,many,-,CASSSTGLAWHEQFF,TGTGCCAGCAGCTCTACGGGGCTAGCCTGGCATGAGCAGTTCTTC
TRBV5-1,TRBJ1-1,once,-,CASSWGPSMGNTEAFF,TGCGCCAGCAGCTGGGGACCCTCCATGGGGAACACTGAAGCTTTCTTT
TRBV19,TRBJ2-7,-,-,CASSESGRGYEQYF,TGTGCCAGTTCGGAATCGGGGAGAGGCTACGAGCAGTACTTC
TRBV29-1,TRBJ2-1,-,TRBD2,CSVAGTRSGNEQFF,TGCAGCGTTGCTGGGACTAGGTCTGGCAATGAGCAGTTCTTC
TRBV9,TRBJ2-5,-,TRBD2,CASSVGTSGMYQETQYF,TGTGCCAGCAGCGTAGGGACTAGCGGGATGTACCAAGAGACCCAGTACTTC
TRBV24-1,TRBJ2-1,-,-,CATSDRRGRDHNEQFF,TGTGCCACCAGTGACCGGAGGGGCAGGGACCACAATGAGCAGTTCTTC
TRBV12-3/TRBV12-4,TRBJ2-7,many,-,CASSFSSGQYF,TGTGCCAGCAGTTTTAGTTCCGGGCAGTACTTC
TRBV7-9,TRBJ2-2,-,-,CASSHLDGADTGELFF,TGTGCCAGCAGCCACCTGGATGGGGCCGACACCGGGGAGCTGTTTTTT
TRBV24-1,TRBJ2-1,-,TRBD1,CATSDRNRGNYNEQFF,TGTGCCACCAGTGACCGAAACAGGGGGAATTACAATGAGCAGTTCTTC
TRBV27,TRBJ1-2,-,-,CASSFDRTRNYGYTF,TGTGCCAGCAGTTTCGACAGGACAAGGAACTATGGCTACACCTTC
TRBV20-1,TRBJ2-6,-,-,CSAVPLNGANVLTF,TGCAGTGCGGTACCGTTAAATGGGGCCAACGTCCTGACTTTC